This T cell receptor beta chain came from a study of blood T cell repertoires in COVID-19 (TCRdb year 2020). For the wider study: Samples from collaborators originated in the United States, Italy and Spain and spanned both the acute and convalescent phases of COVID-19. The repertoires were released in a freely available public database meant as a resource for research on the immune response to SARS-CoV-2. The dataset comprised deeply sampled blood TCRbeta repertoires from subjects exposed to, actively infected with, or recovered from COVID-19. HLA class I and class II types, where available, came from metadata supplied by the sample provider rather than from assay-based typing. The material from the prospective study consisted of cDNA or gDNA derived from T cells, B-cell-depleted T cells, or PBMCs. The samples were drawn from the first 160 participants of the ongoing ImmuneRACE study and from 1,254 subjects provided by 6 global collaborators. Nearly every sample came with metadata listing a de-identified subject ID, COVID-19 status, age in years and sex. Findings and caveats that apply to the study as a whole: The quantity of clinical and demographic metadata differed by source and by participant and was supplied without curation.

The immunoSEQ Assay, a bias-controlled multiplex PCR, was used to amplify TCRbeta CDR3 regions from genomic DNA. The authors' analysis ran thus. The number of nucleated cells in each sample was estimated by amplification of reference gene primers within the assay. To quantify the absolute abundance of each unique TCRbeta CDR3 rearrangement, sequence reads were collapsed and filtered. For each sample, productive Simpson clonality was calculated as the square root of Simpson's diversity index across productive rearrangements. TCRdb took this table from immuneACCESS and kept in-frame rearrangements with V and J called. Such tables lack part of the clones; where checked against another copy, unresolved V genes explain under half of the gap, and the rest is unexplained. V and J calls and clone size are as listed in that table; D and trimming were resolved from the DNA. The sample table shows 180,000 or so clones, and about four fifths are seen once. Approximately 11% of the sample is in the top ten clones.

In the prospective study, participants were about 18 to 100 years old, resided in 24 geographic areas of the United States, and were enrolled through a virtual design. Cohort assignment in the prospective study relied on participant-reported clinical history from a screening survey and a study questionnaire. Recovered participants in ImmuneRACE Cohort 3 were defined by two consecutive negative NP/OP PCR tests, clearance by a healthcare professional, or resolution of symptoms. Mobile phlebotomists in the prospective study collected whole blood, serum and a nasopharyngeal or oropharyngeal swab from every participant. Over a roughly two-month period, participants in the prospective study had the option of providing additional blood draws and questionnaires. Prospective study blood samples were shipped either frozen or at room temperature before DNA extraction. Remarks on this clone: Its antigen has not been determined. Base quality data are lacking; no much larger clone is found one base away.

At the junction V is shortened by 8 bases and J by 5 bases; bases outside the gene matches: 7. Reading from cysteine to phenylalanine, the CDR3 counts 13 amino acids. Kept here is only the CDR3 DNA, which spans 39 bases and is read in frame from base 1. Per the germline V gene, SQVTM is the CDR1 and ANQGSEA is the CDR2. Recombination joined TRBV29-1 with TRBJ1-2; 11 central bases correspond to TRBD1. Sequenced: PBMCs or T cells enriched from blood (not recorded which). The sequence came from a man aged 45-65 years who had recovered from COVID-19. For the CDR3, the sequence is CSLGTGGKYGYTF. The nucleotide sequence reads TGCAGCCTGGGGACAGGGGGAAAGTATGGCTACACCTTC.